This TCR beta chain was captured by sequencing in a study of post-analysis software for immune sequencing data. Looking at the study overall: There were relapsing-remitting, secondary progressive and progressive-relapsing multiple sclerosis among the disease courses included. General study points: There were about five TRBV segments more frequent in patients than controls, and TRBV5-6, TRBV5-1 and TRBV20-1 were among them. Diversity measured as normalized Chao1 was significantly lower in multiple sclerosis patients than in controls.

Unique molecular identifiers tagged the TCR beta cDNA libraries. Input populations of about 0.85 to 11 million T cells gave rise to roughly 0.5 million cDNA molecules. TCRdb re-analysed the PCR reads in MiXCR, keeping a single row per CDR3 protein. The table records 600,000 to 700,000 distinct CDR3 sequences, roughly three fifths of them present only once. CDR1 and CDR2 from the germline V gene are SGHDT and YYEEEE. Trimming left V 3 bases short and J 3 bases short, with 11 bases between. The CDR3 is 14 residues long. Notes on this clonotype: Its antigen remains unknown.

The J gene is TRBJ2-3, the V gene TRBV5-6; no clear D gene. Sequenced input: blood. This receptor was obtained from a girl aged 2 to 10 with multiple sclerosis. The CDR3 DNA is TGTGCCAGCAGCTCGTCGGAAGGGACAGATACGCAGTATTTT. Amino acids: CASSSSEGTDTQYF.